The 3 T cell receptor beta chains below all came from one sample that was sequenced in a study of blood T cell repertoires in COVID-19. This table comes from immunoSEQ multiplex PCR, and its TCRdb copy is limited to in-frame clones, with some not included. The data show about 200,000 clones, with roughly 89% seen just once and under 7.5% held by the top ten. Specimen: peripheral blood. The receptor source for this set is a man in his 60s who had recovered from COVID-19.

CDR3 loop: CASRELIYTGELFF. The CDR3 DNA follows: TGTGCCAGCAGAGAACTAATTTACACCGGGGAGCTGTTTTTT. The J gene is TRBJ2-2, the V gene TRBV28, with no clear D. The CDR3 consists of 14 residues. Per germline, CDR1 MDHEN and CDR2 SYDVKM. Trimming stripped 6 bases from V and 3 bases from J, with 11 bases between.

The chain carries TRBV6-5 and TRBJ1-5, with 8 positions matching TRBD1. The CDR3 has 15 amino acids. Germline lookup yields CDR1 MNHEY and CDR2 SVGAGI. The V and J ends lost 6 bases and 4 bases, in that order; junction bases with no gene match: 8. DNA of the CDR3: TGTGCCAGCAGCGACGGACAGGGACGGAATCAGCCCCAGCATTTT. It codes for CASSDGQGRNQPQHF.

V is TRBV27 and J is TRBJ1-6; D gene unclear. Trimming shortened V by 2 bases and J by 9 bases, and 11 bases separated the two germline ends. This CDR3 region has 14 residues. Germline V gene data show CDR1 as MNHEY and CDR2 as SMNVEV (reference sequence). The CDR3 nucleotides read TGTGCCAGCAGTTTACGTTCCGGCGGTTCACCCCTCCACTTT. Its translation: CASSLRSGGSPLHF.